The 25 T cell receptor beta chains below all came from one sample that was sequenced in a study of blood T cell repertoires in COVID-19. Data came from immunoSEQ multiplex PCR; TCRdb stores just in-frame clones and leaves some out. In the table there are about 77,000 clones, approximately 88% of which are singletons. What was sequenced was peripheral blood. Receptors were obtained from a woman older than 75 with acute or convalescent COVID-19.

The genes are TRBV10-3 and TRBJ1-1, with D perhaps matching TRBD1 (6 bases). Germline-derived CDR1 and CDR2 are ENHRY and SYGVKD. There are 14 residues in the CDR3. Trimming took 0 bases from V and 4 from J, leaving 9 bases between them. The CDR3 here is CAISESGGFTEAFF. The CDR3 coding sequence is TGTGCCATCAGTGAGTCAGGGGGTTTCACTGAAGCTTTCTTT.

The J gene is TRBJ1-5, the V gene TRBV19; D is uncertain. The ends were cut back, 3 bases at V and 4 bases at J, with 10 bases in the middle. The CDR3 runs to 14 residues. Germline V gene sequence: CDR1 LNHDA, CDR2 SQIVND (reference sequence). CDR3 bases: TGTGCCAGTAGTATTTTCAGGTCTAATCAGCCCCAGCATTTT. Translating it yields CASSIFRSNQPQHF.

The rearrangement joins TRBV30 to TRBJ1-2; no definite D call. Trimming took 8 bases from V and 3 from J, leaving 13 bases between them. Germline V lookup: CDR1 GTSNPN, CDR2 SVGIG (reference sequence). This CDR3 has 12 residues. The CDR3, as DNA: TGTGCCGCCCGGGAGAAAGACTATGGCTACACCTTC. This codes for CAAREKDYGYTF.

The chain couples TRBV5-1 to TRBJ1-1; D remains unclear. The CDR3 covers 13 residues. V lost 6 bases and J lost 0, with 9 bases in between. The germline V gene has CDR1 SGHRS and CDR2 YFSETQ. The CDR3 is CASTTAVNTEAFF. The CDR3 DNA reads as TGCGCCAGCACCACGGCGGTGAACACTGAAGCTTTCTTT.

The chain is built from TRBV3-1 (or the pseudogene TRBV3-2) and TRBJ2-1; 12 bases are a match to TRBD2. V dropped 2 bases and J dropped 9; count of bases not matched to a gene: 5. Germline V gene lookup returns CDR1 LGHDT and CDR2 YNNKEL (reference sequence). The CDR3 extends over 15 amino acids. Written as DNA, the CDR3 is TGTGCCAGCAGCCAACTAGCGGGAGGGGAGGGTGAGCAGTTCTTC. This sequence encodes CASSQLAGGEGEQFF.

Worth noting for this clone: Other nucleotide sequences from this sample produce the same CDR3. V usage is TRBV3-1 (or the pseudogene TRBV3-2) and J usage is TRBJ1-1; a weak D match, TRBD1 (5 bases). The V end was cut by 3 bases, the J end by 1 base, with 6 bases between. This CDR3 spans 13 amino acids. Per the germline V gene, CDR1 is LGHDT and CDR2 is YNNKEL (reference sequence). The CDR3 region has the DNA TGTGCCAGCAGCCAGGGGGGGAACACTGAAGCTTTCTTT. Translated: CASSQGGNTEAFF.

The chain links TRBV29-1 to TRBJ2-7; 7 bases map to TRBD1. Germline loops: CDR1 SQVTM, CDR2 ANQGSEA. This CDR3 region has 13 residues. V lost 7 bases and J lost 3; bases outside the gene matches: 9. The CDR3 DNA sequence: TGCAGCGCCGAGGAGGACAGGAACTACGAGCAGTACTTC. It translates to CSAEEDRNYEQYF.

V gene TRBV11-3 combines with J gene TRBJ2-7, with 8 positions matching TRBD2. Germline CDR1 and CDR2: SGHNT and YENEEA. The CDR3 length is 13 residues. V dropped 3 bases and J dropped 4; count of bases not matched to a gene: 2. As DNA, the CDR3 is TGTGCCAGCAGCTTGAGCGGGGGTTACGAGCAGTACTTC. Translation: CASSLSGGYEQYF.

This chain connects TRBV9 to TRBJ2-3; 8 bases fit TRBD1. Trimming at V came to 0 bases and at J to 1 base, leaving 4 bases not matched to a gene. The CDR3 contains 16 residues. CDR1 is SGDLS and CDR2 is YYNGEE in the germline V gene. The CDR3 here is CASSVDGQGGTDTQYF. The CDR3 nucleotides are TGTGCCAGCAGCGTAGATGGACAGGGTGGCACAGATACGCAGTATTTT.

This clone occurred once. V and J are TRBV5-6 and TRBJ2-3; D is ambiguous. The CDR3 extends over 13 amino acids. The V gene's germline CDR1 is SGHDT and CDR2 YYEEEE. Trimming pared 3 bases from V and 6 bases from J, leaving 11 bases between. CDR3 amino acids: CASSSYNADTQYF. CDR3 coding DNA: TGTGCCAGCAGCTCATACAATGCCGATACGCAGTATTTT.

V is TRBV2 and J is TRBJ1-1, with D tentatively TRBD1 (6 bases). V lost 10 bases and J 0 bases, leaving 12 bases between the germline ends. Per germline, CDR1 SNHLY and CDR2 FYNNEI. The CDR3 sequence is 13 residues long. The CDR3 nucleotides are TGTGCCAATAACAGGGAAATGAACACTGAAGCTTTCTTT. This gives the protein CANNREMNTEAFF.

V is TRBV5-1 and J is TRBJ2-5; a weak D match, TRBD2 (6 bases). V lost 0 bases and J lost 5, with 11 bases in between. The CDR3 extends over 14 amino acids. CDR1 SGHRS and CDR2 YFSETQ come from the germline V gene. The CDR3 DNA reads TGCGCCAGCAGCTTGGCTAGCGCGATGGAGACCCAGTACTTC. Translating it yields CASSLASAMETQYF.

This chain uses TRBV7-9 with TRBJ1-2; tentative D call: TRBD1 (6 bases). Deletions cut 4 bases from V and 7 bases from J, with 13 bases between. Germline CDR1 and CDR2: SEHNR and FQNEAQ (reference sequence). The CDR3 totals 13 residues. In DNA, the CDR3 is TGTGCCAGCAGCTCAACAGGGTTTAGTGGCTACACCTTC. Translated, it gives CASSSTGFSGYTF.

Only one count was recorded for this clone. V is TRBV7-6 and J is TRBJ1-2; D is unclear. The CDR3 has 15 amino acids. The germline V gene encodes CDR1 SGHVS and CDR2 FNYEAQ. Trimming took off 5 bases at V and 1 base at J, with 14 bases between the two ends. As DNA, the CDR3 is TGTGCCAGCAGCCAAAATACTAGGGATAACTATGGCTACACCTTC. This translates into CASSQNTRDNYGYTF.

The chain combines TRBV6-2 or TRBV6-3 with TRBJ2-5; D perhaps matches TRBD1 (6 bases). V gave up 6 bases and J gave up 0 bases, with 11 bases separating them. The CDR3 spans 14 residues. The germline V gene has CDR1 MNHEY and CDR2 SVGEGT. The CDR3 coding sequence is TGTGCCAGCAGCTCCGGGACACACCAAGAGACCCAGTACTTC. This codes for CASSSGTHQETQYF.

The chain carries TRBV6-6 and TRBJ1-2; D gene ambiguous. This CDR3 comprises 13 residues. The V end lost 2 bases, the J end lost 0 bases, and 4 bases lay between the germline ends. Germline loops: CDR1 MNHNY, CDR2 SVGAGI (reference sequence). The CDR3 spells CASSYGPNYGYTF. The CDR3 coding sequence is TGTGCCAGCAGTTACGGGCCTAACTATGGCTACACCTTC.

The rearrangement links TRBV6-5 to TRBJ2-3; 12 nucleotides line up with TRBD2. CDR1 is MNHEY, CDR2 SVGAGI, per germline. The CDR3 sequence is 15 residues long. Losses at the gene ends were 6 bases for V and 2 bases for J; bases not matched to a gene: 3. CDR3 loop: CASRPSGGATDTQYF. CDR3 in DNA: TGTGCCAGCAGACCTAGCGGGGGGGCCACAGATACGCAGTATTTT.

The V and J genes are TRBV9 and TRBJ2-7, with TRBD2 matching over 10 bases. This CDR3 spans 15 amino acids. Germline CDR1 reads SGDLS; CDR2 reads YYNGEE. V lost 4 bases, J lost 4 bases, and 8 bases stayed unmatched. The chain's CDR3 is CASSLPSGSWYEQYF. In DNA form, the CDR3 reads TGTGCCAGCAGCCTACCTAGCGGGAGTTGGTACGAGCAGTACTTC.

V usage is TRBV5-1 and J usage is TRBJ2-5, with 8 bases identical to TRBD2. Losses at the gene ends were 0 bases for V and 2 bases for J; bases not matched to a gene: 9. The CDR3 sequence is 17 residues long. The germline CDR1 and CDR2 sequences are SGHRS and YFSETQ. This chain's CDR3 is CASSLALGGGTQETQYF. The CDR3 nucleotides read TGCGCCAGCAGCTTGGCGTTGGGCGGGGGGACACAAGAGACCCAGTACTTC.

The rearrangement links TRBV12-5 to TRBJ1-1, with D unresolved. CDR3 length: 12 amino acids. Trimming removed 3 bases at V and 3 bases at J, with 5 bases between. CDR1 and CDR2 (germline): LGHNT, FRNRAP. CDR3 nucleotides: TGTGCTAGTGGTTTAGAGTACACTGAAGCTTTCTTT. This gives the protein CASGLEYTEAFF. Full variable domain (missing parts from reference TRBV12-5 and TRBJ1-1): DARVTQTPRHKVTEMGQEVTMRCQPILGHNTVFWYRQTMMQGLELLAYFRNRAPLDDSGMPKDRFSAEMPDATLATLKIQPSEPRDSAVYFCASGLEYTEAFFGQGTRLTVV.

The rearrangement uses TRBV2 and TRBJ2-7, with 9 bases fitting TRBD1. CDR1 is SNHLY, CDR2 FYNNEI, per germline. Trimming took 6 bases from V and 3 from J; bases not matched to a gene: 15. This CDR3 has 17 residues. CDR3 DNA sequence: TGTGCCAGCAGGGAAACCAGGGCGGGACAGGGTTTCTACGAGCAGTACTTC. Its protein is CASRETRAGQGFYEQYF.

For the CDR3, the DNA is TGTGCCAGCAGCCCCGGTGGCAGGATCAACTATGGCTACACCTTC. It encodes CASSPGGRINYGYTF. The chain joins TRBV11-2 to TRBJ1-2, with D unclear. This CDR3 comprises 15 residues. V was trimmed by 5 bases and J by 2 bases, leaving 15 bases between them. The V gene's germline CDR1 is SGHAT and CDR2 FQNNGV.

The chain joins TRBV19 to TRBJ1-2; tentatively, D is TRBD1 (6 bases). Looked up from germline, CDR1 is LNHDA and CDR2 is SQIVND (reference sequence). CDR3 length: 13 residues. Deletions cut 8 bases from V and 4 bases from J, with 14 bases between. The chain's CDR3 is CASQKTRGYGYTF. The CDR3 bases are TGTGCCAGTCAGAAAACCAGGGGCTATGGCTACACCTTC.

The V gene is TRBV19, the J gene TRBJ1-1; TRBD1 agrees at 9 bases. In germline, CDR1 is LNHDA, CDR2 SQIVND (reference sequence). V was pared by 5 bases and J by 1 base, with 8 bases of the junction left unmatched. The CDR3 runs 16 residues. Here the CDR3 DNA reads TGTGCCAGTAGTGGACAGGGGAAGATAAGGAACACTGAAGCTTTCTTT. Its translation: CASSGQGKIRNTEAFF.

The CDR3 reads CSASLHPGAQETQYF. The CDR3 DNA reads as TGCAGTGCTAGTCTGCATCCTGGGGCACAAGAGACCCAGTACTTC. The V and J genes are TRBV20-1 and TRBJ2-5; D possibly corresponds to TRBD1 (5 bases). This CDR3 comprises 15 residues. Trimming took 3 bases from V and 2 from J, leaving 16 bases between them. Per germline, CDR1 DFQATT and CDR2 SNEGSKA (reference sequence).